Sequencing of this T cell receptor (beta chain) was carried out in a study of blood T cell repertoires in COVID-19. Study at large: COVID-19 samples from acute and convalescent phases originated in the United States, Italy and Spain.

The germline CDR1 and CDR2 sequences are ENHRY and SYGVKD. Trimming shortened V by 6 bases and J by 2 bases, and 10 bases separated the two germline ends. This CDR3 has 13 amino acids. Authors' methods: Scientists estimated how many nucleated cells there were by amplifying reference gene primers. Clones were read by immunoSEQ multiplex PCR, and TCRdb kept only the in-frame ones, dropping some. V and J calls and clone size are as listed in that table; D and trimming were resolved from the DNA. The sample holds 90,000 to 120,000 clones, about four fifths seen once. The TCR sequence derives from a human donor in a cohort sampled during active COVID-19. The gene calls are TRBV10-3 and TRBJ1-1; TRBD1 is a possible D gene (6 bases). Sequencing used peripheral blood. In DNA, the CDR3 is TGTGCCATCAGCTTACAGGGTAACACTGAAGCTTTCTTT. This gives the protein CAISLQGNTEAFF.